Below, 14 T cell receptor beta chains from the same sample are listed, as sequenced in a study of cytomegalovirus exposure and HLA in healthy donors. Primers for the PCR totalled 60 Vbeta and 13 Jbeta. Here immunoSEQ multiplex PCR was the method, and the copy in TCRdb shows in-frame clones only, minus some. This table has 150,000 to 200,000 clones, roughly four fifths appearing once. Sequencing used PBMCs. The receptors shown here come from a girl aged 2 to 9 in good health and CMV-seropositive.

The rearrangement uses TRBV29-1 and TRBJ2-3; TRBD2 aligns across 12 bases. The trim removed 6 bases at V and 4 bases at J, leaving 8 bases unmatched. The CDR3 sequence is 15 residues long. Germline assignment: CDR1 SQVTM and CDR2 ANQGSEA. Written as DNA, the CDR3 is TGCAGCGTCCGACTAGCGGGAGTTAGGTCAGATACGCAGTATTTT. It translates to CSVRLAGVRSDTQYF.

This chain links TRBV28 with TRBJ2-3; 8 positions agree with TRBD1. This CDR3 contains 15 residues. The V gene's germline CDR1 is MDHEN and CDR2 SYDVKM. Unmatched junction bases numbered 10, after V lost 8 bases and J lost 3 bases. The CDR3 coding sequence is TGTGCCAGCTCCCGGACAGGGTGGGTAACAGATACGCAGTATTTT. Translating gives CASSRTGWVTDTQYF.

This clone is a singleton in its sample. This chain connects TRBV6-4 to TRBJ2-2, with a weak D call TRBD1 (5 bases). V dropped 6 bases and J dropped 6 bases, with 14 bases sitting between them. The CDR3 loop spans 14 amino acids. CDR1 is MRHNA, CDR2 SNTAGT, per germline. The CDR3 region is CASRQGQIAGELFF. The DNA of the CDR3 is TGTGCCAGCAGACAAGGACAAATCGCCGGGGAGCTGTTTTTT.

This chain joins TRBV19 and TRBJ2-4, with a possible D match to TRBD2 (6 bases). CDR1 and CDR2 from the germline V gene are LNHDA and SQIVND (reference sequence). The CDR3 loop spans 16 amino acids. V was trimmed by 1 base and J by 3 bases, leaving 13 bases between them. CDR3 DNA sequence: TGTGCCAGTAGTATAGGGCCGGGACTCGGCAAAAACATTCAGTACTTC. Its translation is CASSIGPGLGKNIQYF.

Written as DNA, the CDR3 is TGTGCCAGCAGCGTAGACCCGGGGGCGAACACCGGGGAGCTGTTTTTT. As protein: CASSVDPGANTGELFF. This chain uses TRBV9 with TRBJ2-2, with D tentatively TRBD2 (6 bases). CDR1 is SGDLS and CDR2 is YYNGEE in the germline V gene. The CDR3 sequence is 16 residues long. V lost 0 bases to trimming and J lost 0 bases, with 9 bases between them. The full variable domain, its missing parts supplied by reference TRBV9 and TRBJ2-2, is DSGVTQTPKHLITATGQRVTLRCSPRSGDLSVYWYQQSLDQGLQFLIQYYNGEERAKGNILERFSAQQFPDLHSELNLSSLELGDSALYFCASSVDPGANTGELFFGEGSRLTVL.

This clone was recorded once. The V and J genes are TRBV13 and TRBJ1-2; no reliable D call. Trimming pared 11 bases from V and 8 bases from J, leaving 15 bases between. The V gene's germline CDR1 is PRHDT and CDR2 FYEKMQ (reference sequence). The CDR3 has 11 residues. CDR3 loop: CAAKINAGYTF. CDR3 DNA: TGTGCCGCGAAGATAAACGCGGGCTACACCTTC.

In this sample, this clone turned up a few times. This chain connects TRBV27 to TRBJ2-1; D unclear. Per the germline V gene, CDR1 is MNHEY and CDR2 is SMNVEV (reference sequence). Trimming left V 6 bases short and J 4 bases short, with 16 bases between. This CDR3 spans 15 amino acids. The CDR3 spells CASSSTYPSYNEQFF. DNA for the CDR3: TGTGCCAGCAGCTCTACGTACCCCTCTTACAATGAGCAGTTCTTC.

This clone was found a few times. CDR3 loop: CASSVGGTGFDGYTF. The DNA of the CDR3 is TGTGCCAGCAGCGTAGGAGGGACAGGGTTCGATGGCTACACCTTC. The chain couples TRBV9 to TRBJ1-2; 9 bases match TRBD1. Germline V lookup: CDR1 SGDLS, CDR2 YYNGEE. Germline trimming cut 0 bases from V and 6 bases from J; bases unmatched to any gene: 6. This CDR3 has 15 amino acids. Using reference TRBV9 and TRBJ1-2 for the parts outside the CDR3, the full variable domain is DSGVTQTPKHLITATGQRVTLRCSPRSGDLSVYWYQQSLDQGLQFLIQYYNGEERAKGNILERFSAQQFPDLHSELNLSSLELGDSALYFCASSVGGTGFDGYTFGSGTRLTVV.

This chain's CDR3 is CSHPPGGAQYF. The CDR3, as DNA: TGCAGTCACCCCCCCGGGGGTGCGCAGTATTTT. The genes are TRBV20-1 and TRBJ2-3, with D tentatively TRBD2 (6 bases). V was shortened by 8 bases and J by 10 bases, with 16 bases between the two germline ends. The CDR3 is made up of 11 amino acids. Germline CDR1 DFQATT, CDR2 SNEGSKA (reference sequence).

The chain links TRBV28 to TRBJ2-7; possible D gene TRBD1, 6 bases. CDR1 and CDR2 (germline): MDHEN, SYDVKM. CDR3 length: 14 residues. The V and J ends lost 1 base and 3 bases respectively, with 10 bases between them. The CDR3 region has the DNA TGTGCCAGCAGTTTATCGTCACAGGGCTACGAGCAGTACTTC. Translated: CASSLSSQGYEQYF.

The rearrangement joins TRBV5-1 to TRBJ2-5; 7 bases match TRBD2. V lost 1 base, J lost 5 bases, and 11 bases stayed unmatched. CDR1 and CDR2 (germline): SGHRS, YFSETQ. CDR3 size: 16 residues. The CDR3 loop is CASSLSGIRRLETQYF. The CDR3 DNA follows: TGCGCCAGCAGCTTGAGCGGGATCCGGCGTTTGGAGACCCAGTACTTC.

The chain recombines TRBV5-4 with TRBJ1-3, with 7 bases fitting TRBD1. CDR1 SGHNT and CDR2 YYREEE come from the germline V gene (reference sequence). V lost 4 bases and J lost 8; bases outside the gene matches: 9. The CDR3 length is 14 residues. CDR3 amino acids: CASSRDRLGDTIYF. The CDR3 nucleotides are TGTGCCAGCAGCCGGGACAGACTAGGAGACACCATATATTTT.

This rearrangement joins TRBV27 to TRBJ2-3; 7 bases fit TRBD1. Trimming removed 6 bases from V and 6 bases from J; junction bases left unmatched: 12. The length of the CDR3 is 15 residues. The germline CDR1 and CDR2 sequences are MNHEY and SMNVEV (reference sequence). For the CDR3, the DNA is TGTGCCAGCAGGACCCGGGACAGAGTTAAGGATACGCAGTATTTT. This sequence encodes CASRTRDRVKDTQYF.

This clone has only one observation. The chain is built from TRBV15 and TRBJ1-5; D gene ambiguous. Trimming cost V 0 bases and J 3 bases, with 9 bases left between them. The CDR3 length is 15 residues. In germline, CDR1 is LNHNV, CDR2 YYDKDF (reference sequence). CDR3 protein: CATSRDAGFNQPQHF. In nucleotides, the CDR3 is TGTGCCACCAGCAGAGATGCGGGCTTCAATCAGCCCCAGCATTTT.